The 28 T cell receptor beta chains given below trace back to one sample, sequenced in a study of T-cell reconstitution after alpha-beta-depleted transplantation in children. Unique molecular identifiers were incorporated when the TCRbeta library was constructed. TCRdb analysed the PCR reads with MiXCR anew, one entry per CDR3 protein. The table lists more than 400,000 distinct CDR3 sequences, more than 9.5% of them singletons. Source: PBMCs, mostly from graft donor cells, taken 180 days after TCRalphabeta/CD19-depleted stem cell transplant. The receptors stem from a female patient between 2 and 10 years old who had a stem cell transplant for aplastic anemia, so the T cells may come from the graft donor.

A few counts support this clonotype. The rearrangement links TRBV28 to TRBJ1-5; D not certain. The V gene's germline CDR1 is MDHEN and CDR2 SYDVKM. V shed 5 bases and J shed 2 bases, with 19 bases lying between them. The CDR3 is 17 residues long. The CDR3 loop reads CASSTPERDGRNQPQHF. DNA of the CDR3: TGTGCCAGCAGTACTCCGGAGAGGGATGGTCGCAATCAGCCCCAGCATTTT.

The CDR3 DNA is TGTGCCAGCAGCTTAGTCCCTTCAGGGCACACCGGGGAGCTGTTTTTT. It yields the protein CASSLVPSGHTGELFF. This rearrangement joins TRBV11-2 to TRBJ2-2; tentatively, D is TRBD1 (5 bases). Trimming took off 1 base at V and 3 bases at J, with 12 bases between the two ends. The V gene's germline CDR1 is SGHAT and CDR2 FQNNGV. CDR3 length equals 16 residues.

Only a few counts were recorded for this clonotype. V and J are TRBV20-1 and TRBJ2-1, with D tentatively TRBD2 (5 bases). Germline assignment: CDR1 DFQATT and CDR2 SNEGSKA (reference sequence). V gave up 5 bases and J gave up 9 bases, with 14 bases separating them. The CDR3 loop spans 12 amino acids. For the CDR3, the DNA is TGCAGTGCTGACCGGTTTGGAGGTGAGCAGTTCTTC. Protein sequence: CSADRFGGEQFF.

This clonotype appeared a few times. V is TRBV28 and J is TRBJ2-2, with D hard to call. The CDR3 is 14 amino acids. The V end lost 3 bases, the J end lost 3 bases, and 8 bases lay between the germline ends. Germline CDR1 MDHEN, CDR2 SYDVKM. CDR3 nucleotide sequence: TGTGCCAGCAGTTTGCAGAGACACACCGGGGAGCTGTTTTTT. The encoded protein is CASSLQRHTGELFF. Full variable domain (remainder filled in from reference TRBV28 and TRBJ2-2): DVKVTQSSRYLVKRTGEKVFLECVQDMDHENMFWYRQDPGLGLRLIYFSYDVKMKEKGDIPEGYSVSREKKERFSLILESASTNQTSMYLCASSLQRHTGELFFGEGSRLTVL.

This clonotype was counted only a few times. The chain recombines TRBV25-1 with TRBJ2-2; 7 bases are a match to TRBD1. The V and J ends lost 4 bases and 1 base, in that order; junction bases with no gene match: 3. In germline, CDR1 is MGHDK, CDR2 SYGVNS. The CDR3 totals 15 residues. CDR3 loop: CASSGDRVNTGELFF. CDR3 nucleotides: TGTGCCAGCAGTGGCGACAGGGTGAACACCGGGGAGCTGTTTTTT.

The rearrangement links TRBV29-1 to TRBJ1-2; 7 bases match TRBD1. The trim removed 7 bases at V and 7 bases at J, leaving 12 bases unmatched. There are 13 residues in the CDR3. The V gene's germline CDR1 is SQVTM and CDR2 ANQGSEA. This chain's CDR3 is CSAGQETPRGYTF. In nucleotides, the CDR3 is TGCAGCGCCGGACAGGAGACCCCTCGTGGCTACACCTTC.

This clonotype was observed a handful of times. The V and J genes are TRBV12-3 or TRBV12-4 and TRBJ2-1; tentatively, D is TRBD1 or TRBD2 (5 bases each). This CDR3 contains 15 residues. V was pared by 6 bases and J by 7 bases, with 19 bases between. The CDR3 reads CASSLNGAGWNEQFF. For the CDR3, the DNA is TGTGCCAGCAGCCTAAACGGGGCAGGGTGGAATGAGCAGTTCTTC.

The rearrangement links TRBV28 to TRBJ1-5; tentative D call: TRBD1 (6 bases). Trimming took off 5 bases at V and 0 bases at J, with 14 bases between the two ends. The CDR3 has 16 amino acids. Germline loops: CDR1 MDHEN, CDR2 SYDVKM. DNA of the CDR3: TGTGCCAGCAGTCTGGGGGGGGGCCCTAGCAATCAGCCCCAGCATTTT. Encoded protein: CASSLGGGPSNQPQHF.

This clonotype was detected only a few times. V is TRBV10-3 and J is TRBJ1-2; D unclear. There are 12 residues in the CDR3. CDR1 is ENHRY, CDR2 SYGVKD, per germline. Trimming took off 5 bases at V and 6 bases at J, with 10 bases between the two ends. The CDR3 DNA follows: TGTGCCATCAGTCCGGAGGCTGATGGCTACACCTTC. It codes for CAISPEADGYTF.

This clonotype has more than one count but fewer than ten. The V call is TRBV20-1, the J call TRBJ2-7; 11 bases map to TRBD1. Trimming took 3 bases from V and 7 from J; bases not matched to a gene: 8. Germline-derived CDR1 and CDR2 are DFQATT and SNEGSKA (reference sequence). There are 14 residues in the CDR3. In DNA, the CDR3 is TGCAGTGCTAGGGGCGGACAGGGGGCAAGAGAGCAGTACTTC. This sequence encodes CSARGGQGAREQYF.

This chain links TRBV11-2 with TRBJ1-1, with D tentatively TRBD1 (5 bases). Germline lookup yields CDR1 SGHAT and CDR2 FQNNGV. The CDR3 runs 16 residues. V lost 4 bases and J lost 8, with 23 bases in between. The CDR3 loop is CASSSITGWNRMEAFF. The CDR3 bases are TGTGCCAGCAGCTCGATCACCGGGTGGAACAGGATGGAAGCTTTCTTT.

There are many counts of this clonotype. The CDR3 coding sequence is TGTGCCAGCAGTTACTGGGCAGTCGGAGAGAGCTCCTATAATTCACCCCTCCACTTT. This encodes CASSYWAVGESSYNSPLHF. The chain links TRBV28 to TRBJ1-6; D unclear. This CDR3 has 19 amino acids. Trimming took 4 bases from V and 0 from J, leaving 19 bases between them. Germline V gene sequence: CDR1 MDHEN, CDR2 SYDVKM.

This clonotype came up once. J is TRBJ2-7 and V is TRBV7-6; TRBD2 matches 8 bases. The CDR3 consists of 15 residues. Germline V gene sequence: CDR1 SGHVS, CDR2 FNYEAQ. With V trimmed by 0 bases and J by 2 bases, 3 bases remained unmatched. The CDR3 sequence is CASSLASGTTYEQYF. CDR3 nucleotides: TGTGCCAGCAGCTTAGCTAGCGGGACCACCTACGAGCAGTACTTC.

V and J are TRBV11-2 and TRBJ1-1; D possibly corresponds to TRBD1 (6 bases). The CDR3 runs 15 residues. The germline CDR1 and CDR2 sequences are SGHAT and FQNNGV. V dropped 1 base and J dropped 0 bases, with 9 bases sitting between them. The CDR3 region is CASSLAPGVNTEAFF. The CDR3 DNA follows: TGTGCCAGCAGCTTAGCCCCAGGGGTGAACACTGAAGCTTTCTTT.

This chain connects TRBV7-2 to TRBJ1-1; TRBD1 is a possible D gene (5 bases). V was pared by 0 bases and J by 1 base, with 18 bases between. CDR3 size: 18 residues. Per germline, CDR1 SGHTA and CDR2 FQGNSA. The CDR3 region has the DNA TGTGCCAGCAGCTTAGCGGGGCTTCGAGGGGCGCGGAACACTGAAGCTTTCTTT. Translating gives CASSLAGLRGARNTEAFF.

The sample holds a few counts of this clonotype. CDR3 sequence reads: CASTGTLEGGYQETQYF. For the CDR3, the DNA is TGTGCCAGTACCGGGACCCTGGAAGGGGGTTACCAAGAGACCCAGTACTTC. The gene calls are TRBV12-3 or TRBV12-4 and TRBJ2-5; tentative D call: TRBD1 (6 bases). Trimming cost V 9 bases and J 0 bases, with 23 bases left between them. The CDR3 spans 17 residues.

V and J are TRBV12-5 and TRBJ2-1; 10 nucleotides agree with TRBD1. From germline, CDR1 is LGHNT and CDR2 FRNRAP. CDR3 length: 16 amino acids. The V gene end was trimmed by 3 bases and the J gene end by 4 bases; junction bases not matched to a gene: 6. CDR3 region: CASGFLGDRGYNEQFF. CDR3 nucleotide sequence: TGTGCTAGTGGTTTCCTAGGGGACAGGGGATACAATGAGCAGTTCTTC.

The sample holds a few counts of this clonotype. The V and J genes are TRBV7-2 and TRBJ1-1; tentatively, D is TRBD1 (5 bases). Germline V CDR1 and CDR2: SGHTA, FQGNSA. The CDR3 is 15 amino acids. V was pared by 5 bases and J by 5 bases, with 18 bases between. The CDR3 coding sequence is TGTGCCAGCAGCCCACGCTGGGGGGTCAGTACTGAAGCTTTCTTT. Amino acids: CASSPRWGVSTEAFF.

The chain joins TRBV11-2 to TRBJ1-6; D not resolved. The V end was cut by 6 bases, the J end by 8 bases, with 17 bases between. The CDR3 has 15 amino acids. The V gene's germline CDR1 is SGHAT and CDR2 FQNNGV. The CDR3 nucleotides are TGTGCCAGCAGAGAGGTCCGAGGACTTCATTCACCCCTCCACTTT. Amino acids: CASREVRGLHSPLHF.

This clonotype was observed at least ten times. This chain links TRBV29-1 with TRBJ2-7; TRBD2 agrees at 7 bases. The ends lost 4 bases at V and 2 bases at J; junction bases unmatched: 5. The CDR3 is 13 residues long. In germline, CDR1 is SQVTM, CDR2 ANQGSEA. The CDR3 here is CSVGLAIPYEQYF. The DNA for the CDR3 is TGCAGCGTTGGACTAGCTATACCCTACGAGCAGTACTTC.

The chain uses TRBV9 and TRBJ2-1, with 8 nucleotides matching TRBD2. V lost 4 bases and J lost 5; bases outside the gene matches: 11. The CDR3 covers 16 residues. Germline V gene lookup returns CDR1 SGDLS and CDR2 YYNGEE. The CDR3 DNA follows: TGTGCCAGCAGCCCGGGAGGGGGGACACCCGACAATGAGCAGTTCTTC. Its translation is CASSPGGGTPDNEQFF. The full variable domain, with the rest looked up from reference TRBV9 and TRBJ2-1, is DSGVTQTPKHLITATGQRVTLRCSPRSGDLSVYWYQQSLDQGLQFLIQYYNGEERAKGNILERFSAQQFPDLHSELNLSSLELGDSALYFCASSPGGGTPDNEQFFGPGTRLTVL.

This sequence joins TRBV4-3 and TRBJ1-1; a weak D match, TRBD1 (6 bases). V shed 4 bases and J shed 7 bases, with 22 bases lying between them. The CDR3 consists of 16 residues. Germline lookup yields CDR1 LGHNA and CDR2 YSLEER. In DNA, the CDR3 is TGCGCCAGCAGCCCCCCAGGGGCGGCGGGGGGGGGTGAAGCTTTCTTT. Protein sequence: CASSPPGAAGGGEAFF.

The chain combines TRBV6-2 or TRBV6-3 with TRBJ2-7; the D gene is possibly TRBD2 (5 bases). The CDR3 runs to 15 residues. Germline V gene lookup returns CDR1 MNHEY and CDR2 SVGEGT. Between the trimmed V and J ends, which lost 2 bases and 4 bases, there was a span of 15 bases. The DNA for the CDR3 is TGTGCCAGCAGTTACGCGAGAGGGCAAGGGTACGAGCAGTACGTC. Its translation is CASSYARGQGYEQYV.

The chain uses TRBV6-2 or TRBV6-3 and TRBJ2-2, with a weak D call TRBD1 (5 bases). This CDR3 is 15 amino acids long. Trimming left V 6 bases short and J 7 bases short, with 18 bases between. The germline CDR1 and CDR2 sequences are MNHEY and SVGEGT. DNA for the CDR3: TGTGCCAGCAGCTCTGGCCTACAGGTCTACGGGGAGCTGTTTTTT. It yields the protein CASSSGLQVYGELFF.

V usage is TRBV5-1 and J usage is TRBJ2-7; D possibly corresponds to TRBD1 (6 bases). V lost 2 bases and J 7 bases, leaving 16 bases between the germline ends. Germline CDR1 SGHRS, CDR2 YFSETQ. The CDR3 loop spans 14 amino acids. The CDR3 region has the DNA TGCGCCAGCAGCTTCGACAGGACCCTTCAGGAGCAGTACTTC. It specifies CASSFDRTLQEQYF.

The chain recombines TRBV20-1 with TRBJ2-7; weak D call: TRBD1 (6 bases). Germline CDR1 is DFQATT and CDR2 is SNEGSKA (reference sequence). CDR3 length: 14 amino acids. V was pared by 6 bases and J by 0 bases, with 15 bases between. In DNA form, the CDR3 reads TGCAGTGCGGCAACAGGGCCATACTCCTACGAGCAGTACTTC. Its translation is CSAATGPYSYEQYF.

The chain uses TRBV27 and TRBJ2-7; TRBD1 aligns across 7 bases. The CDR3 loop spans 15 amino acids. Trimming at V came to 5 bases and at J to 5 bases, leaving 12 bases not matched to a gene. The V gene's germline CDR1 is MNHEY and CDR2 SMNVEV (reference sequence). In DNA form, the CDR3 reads TGTGCCAGCAGTACGAGACAGGGCCCCTCGAACGAGCAGTACTTC. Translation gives CASSTRQGPSNEQYF.

The CDR3 bases are TGTGCCAGCAACGGCGGAGGTGCTAGCACAGATACGCAGTATTTT. Residues: CASNGGGASTDTQYF. The chain links TRBV9 to TRBJ2-3; tentatively, D is TRBD2 (5 bases). CDR1 SGDLS and CDR2 YYNGEE come from the germline V gene. V was trimmed by 6 bases and J by 0 bases, leaving 14 bases between them. The CDR3 is made up of 15 amino acids.